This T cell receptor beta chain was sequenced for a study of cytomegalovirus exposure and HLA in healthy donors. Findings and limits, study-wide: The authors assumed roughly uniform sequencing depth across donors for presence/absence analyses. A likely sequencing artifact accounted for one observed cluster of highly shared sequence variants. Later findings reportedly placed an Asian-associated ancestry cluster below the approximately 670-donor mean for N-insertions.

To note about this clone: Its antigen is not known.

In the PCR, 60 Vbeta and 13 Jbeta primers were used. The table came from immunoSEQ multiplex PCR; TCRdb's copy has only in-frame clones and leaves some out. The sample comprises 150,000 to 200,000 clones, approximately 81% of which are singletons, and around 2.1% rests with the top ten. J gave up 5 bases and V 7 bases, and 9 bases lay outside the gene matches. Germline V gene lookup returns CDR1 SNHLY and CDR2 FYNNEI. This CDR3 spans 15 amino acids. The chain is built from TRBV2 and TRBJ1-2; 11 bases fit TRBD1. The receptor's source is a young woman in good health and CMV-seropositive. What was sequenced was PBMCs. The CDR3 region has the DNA TGTGCCAGCACTGGGGGACAGGGGGTACGATATGGCTACACCTTC. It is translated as CASTGGQGVRYGYTF.